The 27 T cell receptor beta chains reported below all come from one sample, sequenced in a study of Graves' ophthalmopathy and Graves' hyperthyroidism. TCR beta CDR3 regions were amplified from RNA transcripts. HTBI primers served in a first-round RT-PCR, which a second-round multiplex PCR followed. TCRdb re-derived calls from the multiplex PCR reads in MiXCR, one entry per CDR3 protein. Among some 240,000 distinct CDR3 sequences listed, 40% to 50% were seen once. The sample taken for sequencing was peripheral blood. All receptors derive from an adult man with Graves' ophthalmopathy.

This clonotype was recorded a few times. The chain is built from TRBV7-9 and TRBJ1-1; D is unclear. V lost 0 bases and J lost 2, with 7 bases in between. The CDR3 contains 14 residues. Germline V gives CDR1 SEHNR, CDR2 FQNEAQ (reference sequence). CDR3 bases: TGTGCCAGCAGCTTAGCGAACAAAAACACTGAAGCTTTCTTT. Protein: CASSLANKNTEAFF.

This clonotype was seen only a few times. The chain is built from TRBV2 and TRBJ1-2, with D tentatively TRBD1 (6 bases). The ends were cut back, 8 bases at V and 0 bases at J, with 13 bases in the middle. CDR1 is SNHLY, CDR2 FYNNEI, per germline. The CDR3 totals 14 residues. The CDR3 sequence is CASPPRTANYGYTF. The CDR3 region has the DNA TGTGCCAGCCCTCCTAGGACAGCTAACTATGGCTACACCTTC.

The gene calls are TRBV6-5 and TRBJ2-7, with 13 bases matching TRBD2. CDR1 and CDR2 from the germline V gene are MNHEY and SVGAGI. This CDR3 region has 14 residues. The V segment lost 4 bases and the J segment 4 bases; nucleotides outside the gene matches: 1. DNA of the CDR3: TGTGCCAGCAGTTGGACTAGCGGGAGATACGAGCAGTACTTC. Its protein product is CASSWTSGRYEQYF.

As DNA, the CDR3 is TGCAGTGCTAATAACCTCTATAAGAACACCGGGGAGCTGTTTTTT. Its translation is CSANNLYKNTGELFF. The chain carries TRBV20-1 and TRBJ2-2; D not certain. The CDR3 contains 15 residues. In germline, CDR1 is DFQATT, CDR2 SNEGSKA (reference sequence). The V end lost 4 bases, the J end lost 1 base, and 13 bases lay between the germline ends.

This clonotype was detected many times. The CDR3 bases are TGTGCCACCAGCGGACTAGAAGCAACTAATGAAAAACTGTTTTTT. It encodes CATSGLEATNEKLFF. This sequence joins TRBV15 and TRBJ1-4; the D is unclear. V was clipped by 5 bases and J by 0 bases, with 10 bases between them. Looked up from germline, CDR1 is LNHNV and CDR2 is YYDKDF (reference sequence). The CDR3 spans 15 residues.

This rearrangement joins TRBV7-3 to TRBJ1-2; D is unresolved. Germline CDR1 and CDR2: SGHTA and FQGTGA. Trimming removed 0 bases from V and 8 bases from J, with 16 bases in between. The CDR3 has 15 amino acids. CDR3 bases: TGTGCCAGCAGCTTAACCTCAGCCTCTTCTGAAGGCTACACCTTC. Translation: CASSLTSASSEGYTF.

Here the CDR3 DNA reads TGTGCCAGCAGCCCACGACAGGGTCCAACTAATGAAAAACTGTTTTTT. Its translation: CASSPRQGPTNEKLFF. V gene TRBV7-2 combines with J gene TRBJ1-4; 7 positions match TRBD1. J lost 0 bases, V lost 5 bases, and 6 bases had no gene match. This CDR3 contains 16 residues. Germline V gives CDR1 SGHTA, CDR2 FQGNSA.

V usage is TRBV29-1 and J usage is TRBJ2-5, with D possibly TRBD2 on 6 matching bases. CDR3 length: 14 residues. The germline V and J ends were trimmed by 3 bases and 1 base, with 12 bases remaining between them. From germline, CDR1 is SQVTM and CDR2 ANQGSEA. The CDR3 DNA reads TGCAGCGTTGACCCGAGCGGGTCCCAAGAGACCCAGTACTTC. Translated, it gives CSVDPSGSQETQYF.

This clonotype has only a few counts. CDR3 in amino acids: CASSPRYEQYF. CDR3 DNA sequence: TGCGCCAGCTCCCCCCGGTACGAGCAGTACTTC. This chain uses TRBV10-2 with TRBJ2-7; no firm D call. Deletions cut 8 bases from V and 4 bases from J, with 9 bases between. Germline V gives CDR1 WSHSY, CDR2 SAAADI. The CDR3 runs to 11 residues.

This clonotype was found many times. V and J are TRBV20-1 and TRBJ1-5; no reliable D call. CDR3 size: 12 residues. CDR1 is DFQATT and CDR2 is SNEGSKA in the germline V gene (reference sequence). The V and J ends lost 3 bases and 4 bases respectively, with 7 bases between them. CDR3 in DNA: TGCAGTGCTAGGACGACAAATCAGCCCCAGCATTTT. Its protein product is CSARTTNQPQHF.

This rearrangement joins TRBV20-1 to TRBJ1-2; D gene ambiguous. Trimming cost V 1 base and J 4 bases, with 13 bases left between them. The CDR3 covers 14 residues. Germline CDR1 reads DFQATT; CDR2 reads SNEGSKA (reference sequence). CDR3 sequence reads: CSARGALGPYGYTF. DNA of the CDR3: TGCAGTGCTAGAGGGGCCCTTGGCCCCTATGGCTACACCTTC.

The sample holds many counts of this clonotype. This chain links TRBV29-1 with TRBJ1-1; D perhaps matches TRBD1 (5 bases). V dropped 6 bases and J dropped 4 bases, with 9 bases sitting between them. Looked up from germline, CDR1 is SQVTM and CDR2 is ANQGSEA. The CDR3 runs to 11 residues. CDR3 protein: CSVIGVTEAFF. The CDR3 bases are TGCAGCGTAATAGGGGTCACTGAAGCTTTCTTT.

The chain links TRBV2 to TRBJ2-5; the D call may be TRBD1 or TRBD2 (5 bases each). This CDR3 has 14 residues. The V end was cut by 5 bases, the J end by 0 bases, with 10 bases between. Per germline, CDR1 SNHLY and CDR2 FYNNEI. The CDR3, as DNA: TGTGCCAGCAGTCCAGGGACCTACCAAGAGACCCAGTACTTC. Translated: CASSPGTYQETQYF.

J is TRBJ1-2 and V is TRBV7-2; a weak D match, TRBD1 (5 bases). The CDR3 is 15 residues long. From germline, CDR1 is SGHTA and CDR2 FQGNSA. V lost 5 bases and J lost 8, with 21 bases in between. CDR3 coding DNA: TGTGCCAGCAGCCCCCCCGGCGCAAGGGGCAGGGGCTACACCTTC. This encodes CASSPPGARGRGYTF. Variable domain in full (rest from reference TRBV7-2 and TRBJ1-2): GAGVSQSPSNKVTEKGKDVELRCDPISGHTALYWYRQSLGQGLEFLIYFQGNSAPDKSGLPSDRFSAERTGGSVSTLTIQRTQQEDSAVYLCASSPPGARGRGYTFGSGTRLTVV.

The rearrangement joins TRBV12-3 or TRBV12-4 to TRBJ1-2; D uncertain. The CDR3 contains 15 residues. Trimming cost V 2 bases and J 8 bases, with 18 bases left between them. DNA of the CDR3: TGTGCCAGCAGTTTATCGAGTCAGGCTCGGAGGGGCTACACCTTC. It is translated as CASSLSSQARRGYTF.

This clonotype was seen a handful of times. This chain's CDR3 is CASSLGPINNSPLHF. In nucleotides, the CDR3 is TGTGCCAGCAGCCTTGGACCGATTAATAATTCACCCCTCCACTTT. The chain has TRBV7-8 and TRBJ1-6; D is unclear. CDR1 and CDR2 from the germline V gene are SGHVS and FQNEAQ. The length of the CDR3 is 15 residues. The V and J ends lost 5 bases and 5 bases respectively, with 13 bases between them. Variable domain in full (rest from reference TRBV7-8 and TRBJ1-6): GAGVSQSPRYKVAKRGQDVALRCDPISGHVSLFWYQQALGQGPEFLTYFQNEAQLDKSGLPSDRFFAERPEGSVSTLKIQRTQQEDSAVYLCASSLGPINNSPLHFGNGTRLTVT.

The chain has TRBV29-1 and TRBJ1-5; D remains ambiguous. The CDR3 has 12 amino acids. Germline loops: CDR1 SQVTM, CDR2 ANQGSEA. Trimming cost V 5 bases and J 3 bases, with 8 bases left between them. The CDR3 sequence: CSVRQHNQPQHF. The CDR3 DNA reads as TGCAGCGTTCGACAACACAATCAGCCCCAGCATTTT. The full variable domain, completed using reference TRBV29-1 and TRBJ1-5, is SAVISQKPSRDICQRGTSLTIQCQVDSQVTMMFWYRQQPGQSLTLIATANQGSEATYESGFVIDKFPISRPNLTFSTLTVSNMSPEDSSIYLCSVRQHNQPQHFGDGTRLSIL.

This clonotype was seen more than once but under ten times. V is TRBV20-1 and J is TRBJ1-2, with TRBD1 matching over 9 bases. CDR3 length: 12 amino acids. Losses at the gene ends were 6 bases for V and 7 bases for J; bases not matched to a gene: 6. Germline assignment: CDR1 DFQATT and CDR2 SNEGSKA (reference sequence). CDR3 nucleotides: TGCAGTGCGGGGGACAGGGCCTCTGGCTACACCTTC. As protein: CSAGDRASGYTF.

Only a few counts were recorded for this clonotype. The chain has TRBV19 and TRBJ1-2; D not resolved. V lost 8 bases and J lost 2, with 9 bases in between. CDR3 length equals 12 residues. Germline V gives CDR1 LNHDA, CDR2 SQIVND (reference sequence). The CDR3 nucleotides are TGTGCCAGTGACGGAGGAAACTATGGCTACACCTTC. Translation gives CASDGGNYGYTF.

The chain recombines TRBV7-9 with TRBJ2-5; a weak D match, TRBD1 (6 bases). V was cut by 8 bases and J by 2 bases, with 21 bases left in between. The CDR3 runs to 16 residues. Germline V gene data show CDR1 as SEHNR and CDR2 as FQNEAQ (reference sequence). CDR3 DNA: TGTGCCAGCTCACACGGTACGGGGACACTTCAAGAGACCCAGTACTTC. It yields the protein CASSHGTGTLQETQYF.

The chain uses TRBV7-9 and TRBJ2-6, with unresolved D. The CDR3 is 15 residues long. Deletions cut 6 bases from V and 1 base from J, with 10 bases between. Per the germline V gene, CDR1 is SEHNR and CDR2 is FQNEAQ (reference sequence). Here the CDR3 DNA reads TGTGCCAGCAGTTTAAAACTTTCTGGGGCCAACGTCCTGACTTTC. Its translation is CASSLKLSGANVLTF.

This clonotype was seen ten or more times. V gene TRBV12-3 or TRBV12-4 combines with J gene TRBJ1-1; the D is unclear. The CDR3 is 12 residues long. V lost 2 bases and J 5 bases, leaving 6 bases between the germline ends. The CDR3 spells CASSLRDTEAFF. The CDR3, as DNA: TGTGCCAGCAGTTTAAGGGATACTGAAGCTTTCTTT.

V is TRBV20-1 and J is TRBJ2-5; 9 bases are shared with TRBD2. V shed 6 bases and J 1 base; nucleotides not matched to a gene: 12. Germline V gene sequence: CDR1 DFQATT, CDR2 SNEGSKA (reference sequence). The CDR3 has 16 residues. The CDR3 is CSAESSGGAIQETQYF. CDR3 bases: TGCAGTGCCGAGAGTAGCGGGGGCGCGATCCAAGAGACCCAGTACTTC.

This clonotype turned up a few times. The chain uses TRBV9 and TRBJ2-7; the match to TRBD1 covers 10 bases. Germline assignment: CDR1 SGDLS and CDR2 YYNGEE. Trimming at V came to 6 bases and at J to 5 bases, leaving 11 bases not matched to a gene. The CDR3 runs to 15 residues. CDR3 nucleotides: TGTGCCAGCACCTCCTCGACAGGGGGCTACCACGAGCAGTACTTC. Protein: CASTSSTGGYHEQYF.

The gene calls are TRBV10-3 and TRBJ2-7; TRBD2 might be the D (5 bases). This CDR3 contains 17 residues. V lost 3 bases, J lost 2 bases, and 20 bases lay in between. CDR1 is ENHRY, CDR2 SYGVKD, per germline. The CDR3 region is CAISDPRTAGETYEQYF. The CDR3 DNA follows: TGTGCCATCAGTGACCCCCGGACGGCGGGTGAGACCTACGAGCAGTACTTC.

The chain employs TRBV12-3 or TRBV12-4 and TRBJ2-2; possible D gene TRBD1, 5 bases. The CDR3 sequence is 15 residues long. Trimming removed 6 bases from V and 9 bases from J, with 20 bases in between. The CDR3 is CASSPGHHPRRELFF. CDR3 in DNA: TGTGCCAGCAGCCCTGGACACCATCCTCGGAGGGAGCTGTTTTTT.

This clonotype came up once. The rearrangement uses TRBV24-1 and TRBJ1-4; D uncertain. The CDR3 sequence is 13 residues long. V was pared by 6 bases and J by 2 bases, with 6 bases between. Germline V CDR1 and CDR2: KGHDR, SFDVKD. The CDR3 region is CATSTRTNEKLFF. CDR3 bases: TGTGCCACCAGTACCCGGACTAATGAAAAACTGTTTTTT.